This passage covers 6 T cell receptor beta chains from one sample sequenced in a study of shared clonotypes between healthy human individuals (TCRdb year 2020). Library method: the immunoSEQ multiplex PCR assay. As stored in TCRdb, this immuneACCESS dataset retains in-frame rearrangements with V and J assigned. A fraction of the clones does not appear; measured against another copy, unresolved V genes explain less than half of the discrepancy, and the remainder lacks a known reason. The sample table holds 2 million to 2.5 million clones, of which 90% to 97% were seen once. The top ten constitute roughly 0.13% of the sample. The specimen sequenced was naive CD4+ T cells sorted from blood. This sample's cell subset or site label indicates: CD45RA+ positively selected. Receptors originate from a man between 18 and 29 years old in good health.

The chain is built from TRBV6-1 and TRBJ2-5; D may match TRBD1 or TRBD2 (6 bases each). V dropped 5 bases and J dropped 1 base, with 11 bases sitting between them. Germline-derived CDR1 and CDR2 are MNHNS and SASEGT. This CDR3 has 14 amino acids. The CDR3 sequence: CASSSRGPQETQYF. As DNA, the CDR3 is TGTGCCAGCAGTTCACGGGGGCCCCAAGAGACCCAGTACTTC.

V usage is TRBV5-1 and J usage is TRBJ1-2; 7 bases line up with TRBD1. The CDR3 totals 13 residues. V lost 4 bases, J lost 7 bases, and 7 bases stayed unmatched. Germline-derived CDR1 and CDR2 are SGHRS and YFSETQ. The CDR3 loop is CASSIGGSGGYTF. CDR3 DNA: TGCGCCAGCAGCATAGGGGGCTCCGGTGGCTACACCTTC.

V is TRBV15 and J is TRBJ1-5; D remains ambiguous. The CDR3 has 17 residues. The germline V gene has CDR1 LNHNV and CDR2 YYDKDF (reference sequence). Trimming left V 1 base short and J 2 bases short, with 15 bases between. In DNA form, the CDR3 reads TGTGCCACCAGCAGAGGGGCGGTCAATCGCGGCAATCAGCCCCAGCATTTT. This encodes CATSRGAVNRGNQPQHF. The whole variable domain, remainder taken from reference TRBV15 and TRBJ1-5, is DAMVIQNPRYQVTQFGKPVTLSCSQTLNHNVMYWYQQKSSQAPKLLFHYYDKDFNNEADTPDNFQSRRPNTSFCFLDIRSPGLGDTAMYLCATSRGAVNRGNQPQHFGDGTRLSIL.

The rearrangement joins TRBV5-1 to TRBJ1-2; 7 bases match TRBD1. The CDR3 runs 15 residues. Germline CDR1 is SGHRS and CDR2 is YFSETQ. The J segment lost 0 bases and the V segment lost 0 bases, leaving 2 bases of the junction unmatched. The DNA of the CDR3 is TGCGCCAGCAGCTTGGACAGGGGCCCTAACTATGGCTACACCTTC. Its translation: CASSLDRGPNYGYTF. The full variable domain, completed using reference TRBV5-1 and TRBJ1-2, is KAGVTQTPRYLIKTRGQQVTLSCSPISGHRSVSWYQQTPGQGLQFLFEYFSETQRNKGNFPGRFSGRQFSNSRSEMNVSTLELGDSALYLCASSLDRGPNYGYTFGSGTRLTVV.

The rearrangement joins TRBV6-5 to TRBJ2-1; 10 bases fit TRBD2. Germline CDR1 MNHEY, CDR2 SVGAGI. This CDR3 comprises 16 residues. Germline trimming cut 0 bases from V and 8 bases from J; bases unmatched to any gene: 7. The CDR3 nucleotides are TGTGCCAGCAGTTACTCACGGAGCGGGAGGGATGATGAGCAGTTCTTC. This gives the protein CASSYSRSGRDDEQFF.

The rearrangement uses TRBV4-3 and TRBJ2-4, with a tentative D call TRBD1 (5 bases). The CDR3 runs to 16 residues. The V and J ends lost 0 bases and 0 bases respectively, with 9 bases between them. Germline CDR1 is LGHNA and CDR2 is YSLEER. CDR3 nucleotides: TGCGCCAGCAGCCAAGATGCAGGGAAAGCCAAAAACATTCAGTACTTC. It codes for CASSQDAGKAKNIQYF.